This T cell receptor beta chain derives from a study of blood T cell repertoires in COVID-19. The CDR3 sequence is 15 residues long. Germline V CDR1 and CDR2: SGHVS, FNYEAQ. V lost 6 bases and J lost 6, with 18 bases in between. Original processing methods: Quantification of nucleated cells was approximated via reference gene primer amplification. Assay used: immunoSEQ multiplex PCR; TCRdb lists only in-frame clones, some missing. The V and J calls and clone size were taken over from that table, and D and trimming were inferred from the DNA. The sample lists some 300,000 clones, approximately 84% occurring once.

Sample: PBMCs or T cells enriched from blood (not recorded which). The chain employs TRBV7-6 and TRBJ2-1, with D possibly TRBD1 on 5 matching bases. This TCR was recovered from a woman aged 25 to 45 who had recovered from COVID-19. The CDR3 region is CASSRDSFTFNEQFF. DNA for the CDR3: TGTGCCAGCAGTCGCGACAGCTTCACCTTCAATGAGCAGTTCTTC.